The next 12 T cell receptor beta chains were all read from a single sample in a study of blood T cell repertoires in COVID-19. Measured with immunoSEQ multiplex PCR; TCRdb has only the in-frame clones, and not every one. The repertoire has more than 150,000 clones, 84% of them found once; the top ten carry roughly 7.3%. The sample was PBMCs or T cells enriched from blood (not recorded which). These receptors were taken from a woman in her forties or fifties who had recovered from COVID-19.

This sequence joins TRBV7-9 and TRBJ1-3, with D possibly being TRBD1 (6 bases). The germline gives CDR1 SEHNR, CDR2 FQNEAQ (reference sequence). This CDR3 contains 16 residues. Trimming pared 7 bases from V and 1 base from J, leaving 17 bases between. CDR3 region: CASTLIGGGSGNTIYF. The CDR3 region has the DNA TGTGCCAGCACCCTAATAGGGGGGGGTTCTGGAAACACCATATATTTT. The entire variable domain, with the rest obtained from reference TRBV7-9 and TRBJ1-3, is as follows: DTGVSQNPRHKITKRGQNVTFRCDPISEHNRLYWYRQTLGQGPEFLTYFQNEAQLEKSRLLSDRFSAERPKGSFSTLEIQRTEQGDSAMYLCASTLIGGGSGNTIYFGEGSWLTVV.

The V and J genes are TRBV6-2 or TRBV6-3 and TRBJ2-7, with 7 bases fitting TRBD1. In germline, CDR1 is MNHEY, CDR2 SVGEGT. V was pared by 4 bases and J by 3 bases, with 12 bases of the junction left unmatched. This CDR3 comprises 16 residues. DNA for the CDR3: TGTGCCAGCAGTTCCGTGGACAGGTTTGATTTCTACGAGCAGTACTTC. This sequence encodes CASSSVDRFDFYEQYF.

This sequence joins TRBV5-5 and TRBJ2-7; TRBD1 is a possible D gene (5 bases). The CDR3 is 15 residues long. Germline values: CDR1 SGHKS, CDR2 YYEKEE (reference sequence). V dropped 0 bases and J dropped 2 bases, with 12 bases sitting between them. The CDR3 DNA sequence: TGTGCCAGCAGCTTGGACGCAGGGTTAGCCTACGAGCAGTACTTC. Protein sequence: CASSLDAGLAYEQYF.

The chain uses TRBV28 and TRBJ2-3, with no clear D. The CDR3 covers 15 residues. V was pared by 4 bases and J by 0 bases, with 11 bases between. Germline V gene sequence: CDR1 MDHEN, CDR2 SYDVKM. CDR3: CASSWSSVSTDTQYF. CDR3 DNA: TGTGCCAGCAGTTGGTCGAGCGTTAGCACAGATACGCAGTATTTT. Looking up the rest from reference TRBV28 and TRBJ2-3 gives the full variable domain: DVKVTQSSRYLVKRTGEKVFLECVQDMDHENMFWYRQDPGLGLRLIYFSYDVKMKEKGDIPEGYSVSREKKERFSLILESASTNQTSMYLCASSWSSVSTDTQYFGPGTRLTVL.

The rearrangement links TRBV6-2 or TRBV6-3 to TRBJ2-7; a weak D match, TRBD2 (6 bases). The CDR3 totals 15 residues. Germline CDR1 is MNHEY and CDR2 is SVGEGT. V lost 4 bases to trimming and J lost 5 bases, with 18 bases between them. The CDR3 here is CASSFSTRGPNEQYF. DNA for the CDR3: TGTGCCAGCAGTTTCTCGACTAGGGGCCCGAACGAGCAGTACTTC.

The J gene is TRBJ1-1, the V gene TRBV29-1; D ambiguous. CDR1 SQVTM and CDR2 ANQGSEA come from the germline V gene. This CDR3 has 14 amino acids. The V and J ends lost 4 bases and 5 bases respectively, with 17 bases between them. The CDR3 loop reads CSVVVQVVRTEAFF. As DNA, the CDR3 is TGCAGCGTTGTGGTCCAGGTGGTTCGGACTGAAGCTTTCTTT.

This clone has a handful of counts. V usage is TRBV9 and J usage is TRBJ1-2, with 8 positions matching TRBD1. Trimming cost V 3 bases and J 4 bases; bases outside gene matches: 8. Germline values: CDR1 SGDLS, CDR2 YYNGEE. The CDR3 totals 15 residues. The CDR3, as DNA: TGTGCCAGCAGCGCCCGTGGACAGGGAAGCTATGGCTACACCTTC. Translation gives CASSARGQGSYGYTF.

V gene TRBV11-1 combines with J gene TRBJ1-1; weak D call: TRBD1 (5 bases). Looked up from germline, CDR1 is SGHAT and CDR2 is FQDESV (reference sequence). The CDR3 sequence is 14 residues long. The V gene lost 7 bases and the J gene lost 1 base, with 13 bases spanning the gap. CDR3: CASKKGATNTEAFF. The CDR3 region has the DNA TGTGCCAGCAAGAAAGGGGCCACGAACACTGAAGCTTTCTTT.

The chain has TRBV10-2 and TRBJ1-2; 9 bases match TRBD1. With V trimmed by 6 bases and J by 3 bases, 17 bases remained unmatched. CDR3 length: 18 amino acids. Germline V gene lookup returns CDR1 WSHSY and CDR2 SAAADI. DNA of the CDR3: TGCGCCAGCAGACCCGCCGGGACAGGGTCTATTAATGACTATGGCTACACCTTC. This sequence encodes CASRPAGTGSINDYGYTF.

This rearrangement joins TRBV18 to TRBJ1-4; TRBD1 might be the D (5 bases). V lost 3 bases, J lost 5 bases, and 10 bases lay in between. CDR3 length equals 14 residues. Germline-derived CDR1 and CDR2 are KGHSH and LQKENI. The CDR3 bases are TGTGCCAGCTCACCGGTGACAGTAAATGAAAAACTGTTTTTT. Amino acids: CASSPVTVNEKLFF.

The chain uses TRBV29-1 and TRBJ2-7; 8 nucleotides agree with TRBD1. J was trimmed by 2 bases and V by 6 bases; bases with no gene match: 9. Germline loops: CDR1 SQVTM, CDR2 ANQGSEA. The CDR3 has 14 amino acids. The CDR3 nucleotides are TGCAGCGTAGCCTCCGGGACAGGCGCCTACGAGCAGTACTTC. Protein product: CSVASGTGAYEQYF.

V and J are TRBV11-1 and TRBJ2-1; D might be TRBD2 (6 bases). V was pared by 3 bases and J by 0 bases, with 12 bases between. Germline V gene lookup returns CDR1 SGHAT and CDR2 FQDESV (reference sequence). The CDR3 totals 16 residues. The CDR3 region is CASSLNGGNSYNEQFF. The CDR3 DNA is TGTGCCAGCAGCTTGAATGGGGGGAACTCCTACAATGAGCAGTTCTTC. The full variable domain, rest sourced from reference TRBV11-1 and TRBJ2-1, is EAEVAQSPRYKITEKSQAVAFWCDPISGHATLYWYRQILGQGPELLVQFQDESVVDDSQLPKDRFSAERLKGVDSTLKIQPAELGDSAMYLCASSLNGGNSYNEQFFGPGTRLTVL.